Following are 20 T cell receptor beta chains from one sample sequenced in a study of PD-1 blockade in classical Hodgkin lymphoma. Libraries were prepared by immunoSEQ multiplex PCR; TCRdb keeps only in-frame clonotypes and omits some of them. The sample carries tens of thousands of clones, roughly 94% recorded once. Sample time point: newly diagnosed, previously untreated cHL patient sample. The sequencing input was peripheral blood mononuclear cells (PBMCs). The receptors originated from a human donor with classical Hodgkin lymphoma.

This clone was counted once. The genes are TRBV6-5 and TRBJ1-5, with D unclear. Trimming pared 0 bases from V and 1 base from J, leaving 1 base between. The CDR3 sequence is 13 residues long. Per the germline V gene, CDR1 is MNHEY and CDR2 is SVGAGI. The CDR3 loop reads CASSYSSNQPQHF. In DNA, the CDR3 is TGTGCCAGCAGTTACTCGAGCAATCAGCCCCAGCATTTT.

The chain is built from TRBV19 and TRBJ2-2; a weak D match, TRBD1 (5 bases). Germline V CDR1 and CDR2: LNHDA, SQIVND (reference sequence). V lost 3 bases and J 1 base, leaving 12 bases between the germline ends. The CDR3 is made up of 16 amino acids. The CDR3 spells CASSIRPGQNTGELFF. The DNA for the CDR3 is TGTGCCAGTAGTATCAGGCCAGGACAGAACACCGGGGAGCTGTTTTTT.

This sequence joins TRBV29-1 and TRBJ1-1; TRBD1 aligns across 9 bases. This CDR3 has 13 amino acids. J lost 1 base, V lost 6 bases, and 3 bases had no gene match. Germline lookup yields CDR1 SQVTM and CDR2 ANQGSEA. The CDR3 DNA follows: TGCAGCGTCCGGACAGGGGAGAACACTGAAGCTTTCTTT. It codes for CSVRTGENTEAFF.

CDR3 nucleotide sequence: TGCGCCAGCGGGCGCGTAGCCGGGGAGCTGTTTTTT. Amino acid sequence: CASGRVAGELFF. The rearrangement uses TRBV4-1 and TRBJ2-2; D is unclear. Between the trimmed V and J ends, which lost 8 bases and 6 bases, there was a span of 10 bases. The CDR3 length is 12 residues. The germline V gene encodes CDR1 MGHRA and CDR2 YSYEKL.

Only one count was recorded for this clone. The chain has TRBV15 and TRBJ2-1; D is undetermined. The germline V and J ends were trimmed by 2 bases and 2 bases, with 7 bases remaining between them. This CDR3 region has 14 residues. Germline CDR1 is LNHNV and CDR2 is YYDKDF (reference sequence). The CDR3 region is CATSRFTPYNEQFF. As DNA, the CDR3 is TGTGCCACCAGCAGATTCACACCCTACAATGAGCAGTTCTTC.

The chain recombines TRBV10-1 with TRBJ2-3; weak D call: TRBD2 (6 bases). CDR3 length: 17 amino acids. Trimming took off 4 bases at V and 1 base at J, with 18 bases between the two ends. The germline gives CDR1 WNHNN, CDR2 SYGVQD (reference sequence). The CDR3 protein is CASSGEVRWGGTDTQYF. DNA of the CDR3: TGCGCCAGCAGTGGGGAGGTCCGATGGGGTGGCACAGATACGCAGTATTTT.

V usage is TRBV2 and J usage is TRBJ1-1; perhaps TRBD1 as D (5 bases). This CDR3 is 14 amino acids long. The V end was cut by 8 bases, the J end by 1 base, with 14 bases between. Germline lookup yields CDR1 SNHLY and CDR2 FYNNEI. The DNA of the CDR3 is TGTGCCAGCCTGAAAGACCAGGGGAACACTGAAGCTTTCTTT. Protein sequence: CASLKDQGNTEAFF.

This chain joins TRBV10-2 and TRBJ2-3; 10 bases fit TRBD2. CDR1 is WSHSY, CDR2 SAAADI, per germline. V dropped 1 base and J dropped 0; count of bases not matched to a gene: 7. The CDR3 is 18 amino acids. CDR3 sequence (DNA): TGCGCCAGCAGTGAGTGGGGGTTAGCGGGGGGAAGCACAGATACGCAGTATTTT. The encoded protein is CASSEWGLAGGSTDTQYF.

The chain joins TRBV4-2 to TRBJ2-3; 13 bases match TRBD2. CDR3 length: 15 amino acids. Germline trimming cut 4 bases from V and 4 bases from J; bases unmatched to any gene: 2. Germline values: CDR1 LGHNA, CDR2 YNFKEQ. This chain's CDR3 is CASSPTSGGPDTQYF. For the CDR3, the DNA is TGTGCCAGCAGCCCGACTAGCGGGGGGCCAGATACGCAGTATTTT.

V gene TRBV7-7 combines with J gene TRBJ2-3, with D possibly matching TRBD2 (6 bases). Germline CDR1 and CDR2: SSHAT and FNYEAQ (reference sequence). Trimming stripped 1 base from V and 0 bases from J, with 17 bases between. The CDR3 spans 18 residues. This CDR3 is CASSLGRGGTYSTDTQYF. The CDR3 DNA sequence: TGTGCCAGCAGCTTAGGACGTGGGGGGACCTATAGCACAGATACGCAGTATTTT.

The V and J genes are TRBV7-8 and TRBJ2-1, with 12 bases fitting TRBD2. Unmatched junction bases numbered 7, after V lost 0 bases and J lost 7 bases. The CDR3 is 17 amino acids. Germline V gives CDR1 SGHVS, CDR2 FQNEAQ. CDR3 loop: CASSLALPSGGVNEQFF. The DNA of the CDR3 is TGTGCCAGCAGCTTAGCATTACCTAGCGGGGGGGTTAATGAGCAGTTCTTC.

The rearrangement uses TRBV6-6 and TRBJ2-3; 8 bases agree with TRBD2. The CDR3 is made up of 14 amino acids. The V gene's germline CDR1 is MNHNY and CDR2 SVGAGI (reference sequence). The ends lost 7 bases at V and 1 base at J; junction bases unmatched: 4. The CDR3 bases are TGTGCCAGCACCACAGCGGGAGGCACAGATACGCAGTATTTT. Its translation is CASTTAGGTDTQYF.

The chain has TRBV19 and TRBJ1-5; the D gene is possibly TRBD1 (5 bases). V lost 1 base and J 2 bases, leaving 15 bases between the germline ends. In germline, CDR1 is LNHDA, CDR2 SQIVND (reference sequence). The CDR3 has 17 amino acids. CDR3 region: CASSIAAGLRGNQPQHF. The CDR3 DNA reads as TGTGCCAGTAGTATAGCGGCAGGGCTTAGGGGCAATCAGCCCCAGCATTTT.

The chain carries TRBV5-4 and TRBJ1-2; TRBD1 agrees at 7 bases. This CDR3 is built from 13 residues. V shed 4 bases and J 3 bases; nucleotides not matched to a gene: 3. CDR1 and CDR2 (germline): SGHNT, YYREEE (reference sequence). This CDR3 is CASSPDRYYGYTF. In DNA form, the CDR3 reads TGTGCCAGCAGCCCGGACAGGTACTATGGCTACACCTTC.

The V call is TRBV27, the J call TRBJ1-1, with TRBD1 matching over 8 bases. Germline trimming cut 6 bases from V and 1 base from J; bases unmatched to any gene: 4. CDR3 length: 14 residues. Germline CDR1 and CDR2: MNHEY and SMNVEV (reference sequence). CDR3 region: CASRAGGANTEAFF. In DNA form, the CDR3 reads TGTGCCAGCAGGGCAGGGGGCGCGAACACTGAAGCTTTCTTT.

The gene calls are TRBV30 and TRBJ2-2, with a weak D call TRBD1 (6 bases). The CDR3 has 13 residues. Germline V lookup: CDR1 GTSNPN, CDR2 SVGIG (reference sequence). V dropped 2 bases and J dropped 6 bases, with 10 bases sitting between them. CDR3 amino acids: CAWSRGGSGELFF. CDR3 nucleotides: TGTGCCTGGAGTAGAGGGGGATCCGGGGAGCTGTTTTTT.

The chain recombines TRBV21-1 with TRBJ1-5; the table's D call, TRBD1, was not checked against the DNA. TRBV21-1 is a documented pseudogene. This CDR3 has 19 residues. The CDR3 here is CASSKYKRAGVCGNQPQHF. CDR3 nucleotide sequence: TGTGCCAGCAGCAAATACAAGAGGGCAGGGGTCTGTGGCAATCAGCCCCAGCATTTT.

This chain connects TRBV5-4 to TRBJ2-7; D is undetermined. Trimming stripped 3 bases from V and 1 base from J, with 20 bases between. Germline V gene lookup returns CDR1 SGHNT and CDR2 YYREEE (reference sequence). The CDR3 is 17 residues long. The CDR3 coding sequence is TGTGCCAGCAGCTCCAAAGGGTGGGAAAAGGCGTCCTACGAGCAGTACTTC. This sequence encodes CASSSKGWEKASYEQYF.

The V and J genes are TRBV19 and TRBJ1-1; TRBD1 might be the D (6 bases). The CDR3 extends over 14 amino acids. The germline V and J ends were trimmed by 7 bases and 5 bases, with 17 bases remaining between them. Germline V gene data show CDR1 as LNHDA and CDR2 as SQIVND (reference sequence). The CDR3 protein is CASNSLTGLTEAFF. In DNA form, the CDR3 reads TGTGCCAGTAACTCATTAACAGGGTTGACTGAAGCTTTCTTT. The whole variable domain, remainder taken from reference TRBV19 and TRBJ1-1, is DGGITQSPKYLFRKEGQNVTLSCEQNLNHDAMYWYRQDPGQGLRLIYYSQIVNDFQKGDIAEGYSVSREKKESFPLTVTSAQKNPTAFYLCASNSLTGLTEAFFGQGTRLTVV.

As DNA, the CDR3 is TGTGCCAGCAGCTTAGTCCAGGGGGCGCCCGGGGAGCTGTTTTTT. It is translated as CASSLVQGAPGELFF. The chain joins TRBV11-2 to TRBJ2-2, with TRBD1 matching 8 bases. The CDR3 runs 15 residues. Looked up from germline, CDR1 is SGHAT and CDR2 is FQNNGV. V shed 1 base and J 6 bases; nucleotides not matched to a gene: 4. Full variable domain (remainder filled in from reference TRBV11-2 and TRBJ2-2): EAGVAQSPRYKIIEKRQSVAFWCNPISGHATLYWYQQILGQGPKLLIQFQNNGVVDDSQLPKDRFSAERLKGVDSTLKIQPAKLEDSAVYLCASSLVQGAPGELFFGEGSRLTVL.